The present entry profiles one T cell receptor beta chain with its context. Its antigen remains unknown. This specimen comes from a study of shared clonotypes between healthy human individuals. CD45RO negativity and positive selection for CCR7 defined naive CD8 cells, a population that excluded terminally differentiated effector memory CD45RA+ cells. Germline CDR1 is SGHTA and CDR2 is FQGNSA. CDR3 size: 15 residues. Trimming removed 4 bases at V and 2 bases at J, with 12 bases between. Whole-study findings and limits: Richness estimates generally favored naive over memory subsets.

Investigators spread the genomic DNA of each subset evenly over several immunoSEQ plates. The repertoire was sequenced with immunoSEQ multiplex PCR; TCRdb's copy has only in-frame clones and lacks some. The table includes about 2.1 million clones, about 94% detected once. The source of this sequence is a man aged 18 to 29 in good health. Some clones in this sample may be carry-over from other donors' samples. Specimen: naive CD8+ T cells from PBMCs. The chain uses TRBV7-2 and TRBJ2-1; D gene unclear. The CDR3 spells CASSSPIGTYNEQFF. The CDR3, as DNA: TGTGCCAGCAGCTCTCCCATTGGGACCTACAATGAGCAGTTCTTC.